These T cell receptor beta chains were read from a single sample in a study of blood T cells in healthy people across ages. From the 5' RACE reads, TCRdb called clonotypes with MiXCR, one entry per CDR3 protein. The data contain 800,000 or so distinct CDR3 sequences, around 50% of them singletons. Input material: blood. All receptors come from a man aged 80 or over in good health. Each CDR3 is given with its conserved first and last residue. The order of the fields is J gene, clone size, D gene, V gene, CDR3 protein, CDR3 DNA. D genes are given only for firm matches. The size field is filled for only some rows; it gives once, few, many or a size class.

J: TRBJ1-5; size: NA; D: NA; V: TRBV5-1; CDR3: CASSRDLGQPQHF; DNA: TGCGCCAGCAGCAGGGATTTGGGTCAGCCCCAGCATTTT
J: TRBJ2-7; size: few; D: TRBD2; V: TRBV7-2; CDR3: CASSNQGLAGYEQYF; DNA: TGTGCCAGCAGCAACCAGGGACTAGCGGGCTACGAGCAGTACTTC
J: TRBJ1-2; size: NA; D: NA; V: TRBV19; CDR3: CASSFTAEGYTF; DNA: TGTGCCAGTAGTTTTACCGCGGAAGGCTACACCTTC
J: TRBJ1-4; size: NA; D: NA; V: TRBV14; CDR3: CASSQLPHDSTSTNEKLFF; DNA: TGTGCCAGCAGCCAACTCCCTCACGACAGCACCTCAACTAATGAAAAACTGTTTTTT
J: TRBJ2-7; size: NA; D: NA; V: TRBV11-3; CDR3: CASSLSGGIYEQYF; DNA: TGTGCCAGCAGCTTATCGGGTGGTATCTACGAGCAGTACTTC
J: TRBJ1-2; size: NA; D: NA; V: TRBV7-2; CDR3: CASSLQGEAGYTF; DNA: TGTGCCAGCAGCCTACAAGGGGAGGCTGGCTACACCTTC
J: TRBJ1-6; size: NA; D: TRBD1; V: TRBV28; CDR3: CASSFNPLGGQGRRFNSPLHF; DNA: TGTGCCAGCAGTTTTAATCCCTTAGGGGGACAGGGGCGACGTTTTAATTCACCCCTCCACTTT
J: TRBJ2-5; size: NA; D: TRBD1; V: TRBV9; CDR3: CASSVTGRIGEQYF; DNA: TGTGCCAGCAGCGTGACAGGGCGGATAGGGGAGCAGTACTTC
J: TRBJ1-1; size: NA; D: NA; V: TRBV20-1; CDR3: CSARALRTANTEAFF; DNA: TGCAGTGCTAGAGCCCTGCGGACGGCCAACACTGAAGCTTTCTTT
J: TRBJ1-1; size: NA; D: NA; V: TRBV7-9; CDR3: CASSLVRGFNTEAFF; DNA: TGTGCCAGCAGCTTAGTAAGGGGATTCAACACTGAAGCTTTCTTT
J: TRBJ1-2; size: few; D: TRBD1; V: TRBV5-1; CDR3: CASSLETGDGYTF; DNA: TGCGCCAGCAGCTTGGAGACAGGGGACGGCTACACCTTC
J: TRBJ2-4; size: once; D: TRBD2; V: TRBV5-1; CDR3: CASSLAGGGASKNIQYF; DNA: TGCGCCAGCAGCTTGGCTGGCGGGGGGGCCTCCAAAAACATTCAGTACTTC
J: TRBJ2-7; size: NA; D: TRBD2; V: TRBV11-1; CDR3: CASSLAGLAGGEQYF; DNA: TGTGCCAGCAGCTTAGCCGGACTAGCGGGAGGCGAGCAGTACTTC
J: TRBJ2-7; size: NA; D: TRBD2; V: TRBV5-5; CDR3: CASSLHLAGGQYF; DNA: TGTGCCAGCAGCTTGCACCTAGCGGGAGGGCAGTACTTC
J: TRBJ2-7; size: NA; D: NA; V: TRBV20-1; CDR3: CSAMGGYSYEQYF; DNA: TGCAGTGCTATGGGCGGTTACTCCTACGAGCAGTACTTC
J: TRBJ2-1; size: once; D: TRBD2; V: TRBV5-1; CDR3: CASSSSGLAGGSRYNEQFF; DNA: TGCGCCAGCAGCTCGTCAGGACTAGCGGGAGGCTCCCGATACAATGAGCAGTTCTTC
J: TRBJ2-7; size: few; D: NA; V: TRBV4-1; CDR3: CASSLSWPSQGLYEQYF; DNA: TGCGCCAGCAGCCTCTCCTGGCCCAGCCAAGGGCTCTACGAGCAGTACTTC
J: TRBJ2-7; size: NA; D: TRBD1; V: TRBV6-2/TRBV6-3; CDR3: CASRRTTGNEQYF; DNA: TGTGCCAGCAGACGGACGACAGGGAACGAGCAGTACTTC
J: TRBJ2-1; size: few; D: TRBD2; V: TRBV9; CDR3: CASSVALAELNEQFF; DNA: TGTGCCAGCAGCGTAGCACTAGCGGAGCTCAATGAGCAGTTCTTC
J: TRBJ1-2; size: few; D: TRBD1; V: TRBV19; CDR3: CASSRDREVGYGYTF; DNA: TGTGCCAGTAGTCGGGACAGGGAGGTAGGGTATGGCTACACCTTC
J: TRBJ2-2; size: NA; D: NA; V: TRBV6-5; CDR3: CVSRTSSVHGELFF; DNA: TGTGTCAGCAGAACCTCTAGCGTTCACGGGGAGCTGTTTTTT
J: TRBJ1-2; size: NA; D: NA; V: TRBV11-2; CDR3: CASSWSPGHYGYTF; DNA: TGTGCCAGCAGCTGGTCTCCGGGACACTACGGCTACACCTTC
J: TRBJ2-3; size: few; D: TRBD2; V: TRBV7-2; CDR3: CASSSSPFAGGVDTQYF; DNA: TGTGCCAGCAGCTCAAGTCCCTTTGCGGGAGGGGTAGATACGCAGTATTTT
J: TRBJ1-6; size: few; D: TRBD1; V: TRBV6-1; CDR3: CASREGTGGSPLHF; DNA: TGTGCCAGCAGGGAGGGGACAGGAGGCTCACCCCTCCACTTT
J: TRBJ1-1; size: few; D: NA; V: TRBV12-3/TRBV12-4; CDR3: CASSSLTVLNTEAFF; DNA: TGTGCCAGCAGTTCTCTGACGGTTCTGAACACTGAAGCTTTCTTT
J: TRBJ2-3; size: NA; D: NA; V: TRBV5-5; CDR3: CASSLQGPQYF; DNA: TGTGCCAGCAGCCTGCAGGGACCGCAGTATTTT
J: TRBJ2-4; size: many; D: TRBD2; V: TRBV5-6; CDR3: CASSPVGSSGSLQYF; DNA: TGTGCCAGCAGCCCGGTCGGGTCAAGCGGGAGTCTTCAGTACTTC
J: TRBJ2-7; size: NA; D: TRBD2; V: TRBV5-1; CDR3: CASSLAGGLALYNEQYF; DNA: TGCGCCAGCAGCTTGGCCGGGGGACTAGCGCTCTACAATGAGCAGTACTTC
J: TRBJ1-1; size: few; D: NA; V: TRBV5-1; CDR3: CASSLEYARNTEAFF; DNA: TGCGCCAGCAGCTTGGAGTACGCCCGGAACACTGAAGCTTTCTTT
J: TRBJ2-1; size: few; D: NA; V: TRBV20-1; CDR3: CSAREVRLANEQFF; DNA: TGCAGTGCTAGAGAAGTGCGCCTTGCGAATGAGCAGTTCTTC
J: TRBJ2-3; size: few; D: TRBD1; V: TRBV6-6; CDR3: CASSTGTGSTDTQYF; DNA: TGTGCCAGCAGTACCGGGACAGGGTCGACAGATACACAGTATTTT
J: TRBJ2-3; size: NA; D: NA; V: TRBV7-9; CDR3: CASSLGDLSTDTQYF; DNA: TGTGCCAGCAGCTTAGGGGATTTAAGCACAGATACGCAGTATTTT